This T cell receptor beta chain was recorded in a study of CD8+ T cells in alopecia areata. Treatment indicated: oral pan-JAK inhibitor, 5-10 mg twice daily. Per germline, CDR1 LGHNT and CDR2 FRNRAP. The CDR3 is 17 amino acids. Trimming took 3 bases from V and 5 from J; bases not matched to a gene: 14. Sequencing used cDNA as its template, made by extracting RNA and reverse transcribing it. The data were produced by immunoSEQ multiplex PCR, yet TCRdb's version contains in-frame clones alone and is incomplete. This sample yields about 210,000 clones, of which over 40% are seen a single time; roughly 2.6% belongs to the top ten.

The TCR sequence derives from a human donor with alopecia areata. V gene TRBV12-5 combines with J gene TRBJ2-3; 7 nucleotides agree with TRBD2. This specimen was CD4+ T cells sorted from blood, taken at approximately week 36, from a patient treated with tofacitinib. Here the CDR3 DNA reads TGTGCTAGTGGTTTACAGGCTAGCGGCCGAGGAGGAGATACGCAGTATTTT. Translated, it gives CASGLQASGRGGDTQYF. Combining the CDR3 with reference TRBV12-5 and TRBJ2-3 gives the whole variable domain DARVTQTPRHKVTEMGQEVTMRCQPILGHNTVFWYRQTMMQGLELLAYFRNRAPLDDSGMPKDRFSAEMPDATLATLKIQPSEPRDSAVYFCASGLQASGRGGDTQYFGPGTRLTVL.